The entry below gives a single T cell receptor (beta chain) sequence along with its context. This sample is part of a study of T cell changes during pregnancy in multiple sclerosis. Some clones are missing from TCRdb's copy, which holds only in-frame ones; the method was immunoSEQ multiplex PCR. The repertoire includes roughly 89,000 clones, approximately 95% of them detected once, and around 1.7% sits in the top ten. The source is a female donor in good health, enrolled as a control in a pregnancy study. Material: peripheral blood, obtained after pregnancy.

CDR3 residues: CASSETPWLAGYNEQFF. The CDR3 nucleotides are TGCGCCAGCAGTGAGACCCCATGGCTAGCGGGCTACAATGAGCAGTTCTTC. The chain uses TRBV10-2 and TRBJ2-1, with 8 positions matching TRBD2. V lost 2 bases, J lost 3 bases, and 9 bases stayed unmatched. There are 17 residues in the CDR3. Germline loops: CDR1 WSHSY, CDR2 SAAADI.